The rows below give T cell receptor beta chains drawn from one sample of a study of blood T cell repertoires in COVID-19. Assay: immunoSEQ multiplex PCR; the TCRdb copy retains only in-frame clones and omits some. The sample consists of about 260,000 clones, around 87% of them appearing once. Material for sequencing was peripheral blood. The source is a woman in her fifties or sixties with acute or convalescent COVID-19. Each CDR3 is given with its conserved first and last residue. D genes are given only for firm matches. Clone sizes are given selectively: once, few, many, or a class where the clone is expanded.

D	J	V	size	DNA	CDR3
NA	TRBJ2-7	TRBV19	once	TGTGCCAGTAGTATTTTAGCGGAAGCCTCCTACGAGCAGTACTTC	CASSILAEASYEQYF
TRBD1	TRBJ1-1	TRBV3-1/TRBV3-2	NA	TGTGCCAGCAGCCCGGACAGGGGCTTCACTGAAGCTTTCTTT	CASSPDRGFTEAFF
NA	TRBJ1-3	TRBV9	few	TGTGCCAGCAGCCCGACAGGTTTAGGGGTTGGAAACACCATATATTTT	CASSPTGLGVGNTIYF
NA	TRBJ1-2	TRBV24-1	NA	TGTGCCACCAGTGATTTCGAGGCCTATGGCTACACCTTC	CATSDFEAYGYTF
TRBD2	TRBJ2-1	TRBV7-9	NA	TGTGCCAGCAGCTTAGGATCGGTAGCGGGAGATCGGGATGAGCAGTTCTTC	CASSLGSVAGDRDEQFF
NA	TRBJ2-5	TRBV7-8	NA	TGTGCCAGCAGCTTAGCGCGGGAGACCCAGTACTTC	CASSLARETQYF
NA	TRBJ1-4	TRBV9	once	TGTGCCAGCAGCGTAGGACAGGATCTTGATGAAAAACTGTTTTTT	CASSVGQDLDEKLFF
NA	TRBJ2-3	TRBV5-6	NA	TGTGCCAGCAGCTGGGGAGGTGGTGATACGCAGTATTTT	CASSWGGGDTQYF
NA	TRBJ2-1	TRBV7-9	once	TGTGCCAGCAGCCATAGGCTGCGGCGCAATGAGCAGTTCTTC	CASSHRLRRNEQFF
TRBD1	TRBJ2-3	TRBV19	NA	TGTGCCAGCCTGGACAGGGGCGCAACAGATACGCAGTATTTT	CASLDRGATDTQYF
NA	TRBJ1-4	TRBV20-1	NA	TGCAGTGCTAGTGGGATGGCAGGGAATGAAAAACTGTTTTTT	CSASGMAGNEKLFF
NA	TRBJ2-3	TRBV7-6	once	TGTGCCAGCAGCTTACTTTATGGTGGGGGGGCGGCAGATACGCAGTATTTT	CASSLLYGGGAADTQYF
NA	TRBJ1-6	TRBV5-8	NA	TGTGCCAGCAGCCCATCGGATTCACCCCTCCACTTT	CASSPSDSPLHF
NA	TRBJ2-7	TRBV9	NA	TGTGCCAGCAGCGTGGGACTCGGGGCCTACGAGCAGTACTTC	CASSVGLGAYEQYF
TRBD1	TRBJ2-7	TRBV7-9	NA	TGTGCCAGCAGCTTAGAACCGGGACAGGTGACCTACGAGCAGTACTTC	CASSLEPGQVTYEQYF
NA	TRBJ2-7	TRBV7-9	few	TGTGCCAGCAGCTTAGATGCTATCCTCTACGAGCAGTACTTC	CASSLDAILYEQYF
TRBD1	TRBJ1-2	TRBV30	NA	TGTGCCTGGAGGCTTGACAGGGACTATGGCTACACCTTC	CAWRLDRDYGYTF
NA	TRBJ1-4	TRBV18	once	TGTGCCAGCTCACCACCGCGGGGGACCTATGAAAAACTGTTTTTT	CASSPPRGTYEKLFF
TRBD2	TRBJ2-1	TRBV5-1	NA	TGCGCCAGCAGCTTGGGGGTTAGCGGGAGAGACAATGAGCAGTTCTTC	CASSLGVSGRDNEQFF
TRBD2	TRBJ2-1	TRBV5-1	NA	TGCGCCAGCAGCTTGGTATTCCGCGGGAGCTCCTACAATGAGCAGTTCTTC	CASSLVFRGSSYNEQFF
TRBD1	TRBJ1-6	TRBV7-2	NA	TGTGCCAGCAGCTCCCAGGGGGCGGGTAATTCACCCCTCCACTTT	CASSSQGAGNSPLHF
TRBD1	TRBJ1-2	TRBV5-4	NA	TGTGCCAGCAGCTCTACAATGACAGGGGGCGAAGGCTACACCTTC	CASSSTMTGGEGYTF
NA	TRBJ2-7	TRBV18	once	TGTGCCAGCTCACCACCGGAAGCGGGTGGCTCCTACGAGCAGTACTTC	CASSPPEAGGSYEQYF
NA	TRBJ1-5	TRBV7-8	NA	TGTGCCAGCAGCTTTTCACAGGGTTTGCAGCCCCAGCATTTT	CASSFSQGLQPQHF
NA	TRBJ2-2	TRBV6-2/TRBV6-3	NA	TGTGCCAGCAGTTACTCGAGGCAGGGCGGCACCGGGGAGCTGTTTTTT	CASSYSRQGGTGELFF
NA	TRBJ2-5	TRBV19	NA	TGTGCCAGTAGCCTGGACAGCCAAGAGACCCAGTACTTC	CASSLDSQETQYF
TRBD1	TRBJ2-1	TRBV2	NA	TGTGCCAGCACCGGGACAGGAGCCTACAATGAGCAGTTCTTC	CASTGTGAYNEQFF
NA	TRBJ2-5	TRBV19	NA	TGTGCCAGTAGTACCCCAGGACATTCAGAGACCCAGTACTTC	CASSTPGHSETQYF
NA	TRBJ1-2	TRBV30	NA	TGTGCCTGGAGGCGGGTAGGCTATGGCTACACCTTC	CAWRRVGYGYTF
NA	TRBJ1-1	TRBV5-3	NA	TGTGCCAGAAGCTTGTATGCAGGGGTTTCCATGAACACTGAAGCTTTCTTT	CARSLYAGVSMNTEAFF
NA	TRBJ1-6	TRBV16	NA	TGTGCCAGCAGCCCCTATCAAGCTTCACCCCTCCACTTT	CASSPYQASPLHF
NA	TRBJ1-5	TRBV10-3	NA	TGTGCCATCAGTGATTCGGGGGGCAATCAGCCCCAGCATTTT	CAISDSGGNQPQHF
NA	TRBJ1-4	TRBV6-5	once	TGTGCCAGCAGCGGGGGGCAGGGGTTGTATGAAAAACTGTTTTTT	CASSGGQGLYEKLFF
TRBD2	TRBJ2-7	TRBV6-1	once	TGTGCCAGCAGTGGCAGGACTAGCGGGTCGGGTGTCGGGTACGAGCAGTACTTC	CASSGRTSGSGVGYEQYF
NA	TRBJ2-7	TRBV27	NA	TGTGCCAGCAGTTTAAGAGGAGGGTCTCCCTACGAGCAGTACTTC	CASSLRGGSPYEQYF
NA	TRBJ1-2	TRBV6-2/TRBV6-3	NA	TGTGCCAGCAGTTACTCCGACAGGCGTCTCTATGGCTACACCTTC	CASSYSDRRLYGYTF
NA	TRBJ1-1	TRBV21-1	once	TGTGCCAGCAGATTAGGCCAGGGGACGATCACTGAAGCTTTCTTT	CASRLGQGTITEAFF
TRBD1	TRBJ1-5	TRBV2	NA	TGTGCCAGCAGTGAGGGGACAGGGTTGGAACAGCCCCAGCATTTT	CASSEGTGLEQPQHF
NA	TRBJ2-1	TRBV27	NA	TGTGCCAGCAGTTTAGAAGCTTTTTCCTACAATGAGCAGTTCTTC	CASSLEAFSYNEQFF
TRBD2	TRBJ2-1	TRBV9	NA	TGTGCCAGCAGCGTCCGGACTAGCGGGAGTTCTGAGCAGTTCTTC	CASSVRTSGSSEQFF
NA	TRBJ2-3	TRBV2	NA	TGTGCCAGCACGGGAGCGGGTCTTTTTTGGGGTACAGATACGCAGTATTTT	CASTGAGLFWGTDTQYF
NA	TRBJ1-2	TRBV7-3	few	TGTGCCAGCAGCCCACAGGGAGCACAAGGCTACACCTTC	CASSPQGAQGYTF
TRBD1	TRBJ1-4	TRBV19	NA	TGTGCCAGTAGTACGGACGACAGGGGCGCTAATGAAAAACTGTTTTTT	CASSTDDRGANEKLFF
TRBD1	TRBJ2-7	TRBV11-2	NA	TGTGCCAGCAGCCCCCAGGGGGCGAGCTCCTACGAGCAGTACTTC	CASSPQGASSYEQYF
NA	TRBJ1-5	TRBV2	NA	TGTGCCAGCAGTGGCCAGAGGCAGCCCCAGCATTTT	CASSGQRQPQHF
TRBD1	TRBJ1-2	TRBV7-2	NA	TGTGCCAGCAGCGAGGGACAGGGGGACTATGGCTACACCTTC	CASSEGQGDYGYTF
TRBD1	TRBJ1-4	TRBV15	NA	TGTGCCACCAGCCGGGACAGGCACCCCGCCGAAAAACTGTTTTTT	CATSRDRHPAEKLFF
TRBD2	TRBJ2-1	TRBV19	NA	TGTGCCAGTAGCCCGAACGGACTAGCGATCGATGAGCAGTTCTTC	CASSPNGLAIDEQFF
TRBD1	TRBJ1-1	TRBV7-8	NA	TGTGCCAGCAGCCTACAGGGGGCGAGGACGAACACTGAAGCTTTCTTT	CASSLQGARTNTEAFF